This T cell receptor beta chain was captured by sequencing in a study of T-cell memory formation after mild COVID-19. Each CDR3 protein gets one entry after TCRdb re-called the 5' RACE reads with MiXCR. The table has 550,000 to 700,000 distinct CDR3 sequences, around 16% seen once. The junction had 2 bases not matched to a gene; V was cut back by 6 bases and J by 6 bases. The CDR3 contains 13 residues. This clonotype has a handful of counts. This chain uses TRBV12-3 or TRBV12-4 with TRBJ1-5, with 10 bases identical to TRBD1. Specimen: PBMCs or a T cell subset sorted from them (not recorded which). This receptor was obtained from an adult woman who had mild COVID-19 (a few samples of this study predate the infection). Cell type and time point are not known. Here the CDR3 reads CASRGQGTQPQHF. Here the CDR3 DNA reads TGTGCCAGCAGGGGACAGGGGACTCAGCCCCAGCATTTT.